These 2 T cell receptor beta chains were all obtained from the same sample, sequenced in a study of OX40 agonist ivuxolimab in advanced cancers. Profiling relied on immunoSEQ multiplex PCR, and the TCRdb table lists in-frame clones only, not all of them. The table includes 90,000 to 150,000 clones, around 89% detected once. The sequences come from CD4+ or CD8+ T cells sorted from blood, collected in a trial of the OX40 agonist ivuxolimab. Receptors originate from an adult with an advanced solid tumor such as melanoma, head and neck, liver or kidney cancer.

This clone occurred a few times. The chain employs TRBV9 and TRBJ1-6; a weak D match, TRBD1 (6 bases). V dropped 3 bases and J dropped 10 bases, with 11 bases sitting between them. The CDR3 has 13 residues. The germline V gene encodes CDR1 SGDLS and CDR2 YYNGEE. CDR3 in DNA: TGTGCCAGCAGCGGCGGACAGTCCTCACCCCTCCACTTT. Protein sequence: CASSGGQSSPLHF. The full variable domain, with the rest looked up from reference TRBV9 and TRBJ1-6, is DSGVTQTPKHLITATGQRVTLRCSPRSGDLSVYWYQQSLDQGLQFLIQYYNGEERAKGNILERFSAQQFPDLHSELNLSSLELGDSALYFCASSGGQSSPLHFGNGTRLTVT.

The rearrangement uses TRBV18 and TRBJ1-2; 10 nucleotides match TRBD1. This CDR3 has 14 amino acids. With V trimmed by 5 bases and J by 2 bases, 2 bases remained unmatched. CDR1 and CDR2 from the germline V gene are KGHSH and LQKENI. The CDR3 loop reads CASSSGQGNYGYTF. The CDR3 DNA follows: TGTGCCAGCTCATCGGGACAGGGGAACTATGGCTACACCTTC.